The rows below give T cell receptor beta chains drawn from one sample of a study of T cell changes during pregnancy in multiple sclerosis. The protocol was immunoSEQ multiplex PCR, while the TCRdb copy is restricted to in-frame clones and leaves out a portion. The sample records about 49,000 clones, around 91% being singletons. The sequenced sample was peripheral blood, obtained after pregnancy. The source of these receptors is a female donor in good health, enrolled as a control in a pregnancy study. CDR3s include the opening cysteine and the closing phenylalanine or tryptophan. The order of the fields is CDR3 DNA, CDR3 protein, D gene, J gene, clone size, V gene. D genes are given only for firm matches. Only part of the rows carry a size: once, few, many, or a class if the clone is expanded.

TGTGCCAGCAGCCTGCTTAGCGGGAGGGGCGACAATGAGCAGTTCTTC | CASSLLSGRGDNEQFF | TRBD2 | TRBJ2-1 | NA | TRBV2
TGTGCCAGCCGTGAGGGGCAGGGACAACATAGTGAAGCTTTCTTT | CASREGQGQHSEAFF | NA | TRBJ1-1 | NA | TRBV18
TGTGCCTGGAGTCCGACTAATGAAAAACTGTTTTTT | CAWSPTNEKLFF | NA | TRBJ1-4 | NA | TRBV30
TGTGCCAGCTCACCCTTGGGGACAGGGGGACCCCACACTGAAGCTTTCTTT | CASSPLGTGGPHTEAFF | TRBD1 | TRBJ1-1 | NA | TRBV18
TGCGCCAGCAGCCAAGGAGCCCGGCGGGGTAATGAAAAACTGTTTTTT | CASSQGARRGNEKLFF | NA | TRBJ1-4 | NA | TRBV4-3
TGTGCCTGGAGTGTAAACCTAGCGTTCGATGAGCAGTTCTTC | CAWSVNLAFDEQFF | NA | TRBJ2-1 | NA | TRBV30
TGTGCCAGCAGCCCAAGCGGGGGGGCACAAGGGGAGCTGTTTTTT | CASSPSGGAQGELFF | TRBD2 | TRBJ2-2 | NA | TRBV9
TGTGCCAGCTCGGGGGGTGGCTACACCTTC | CASSGGGYTF | NA | TRBJ1-2 | NA | TRBV5-5
TGTGCCAGCAGCCGGGGACAGAGCCTCTCCACAGATACGCAGTATTTT | CASSRGQSLSTDTQYF | TRBD1 | TRBJ2-3 | NA | TRBV5-4
TGCGCCAGCAGCCTGGGGCGGGATAGTCTTACAGATACGCAGTATTTT | CASSLGRDSLTDTQYF | NA | TRBJ2-3 | NA | TRBV4-1
TGCGCCAGCAGTGGGCCGGGAAACACTGAAGCTTTCTTT | CASSGPGNTEAFF | NA | TRBJ1-1 | NA | TRBV10-1
TGTGCCAGCAGCTTAGGGTTGTGGACAGGGGGCGGCTACACCTTC | CASSLGLWTGGGYTF | TRBD1 | TRBJ1-2 | NA | TRBV7-8
TGTGCCAGCAGCTCGGACACCTTCTCTGGAAACACCATATATTTT | CASSSDTFSGNTIYF | NA | TRBJ1-3 | NA | TRBV28
TGCGCCAGCAGCCGGAGCGTATTGGCGGGTAACTATGGCTACACCTTC | CASSRSVLAGNYGYTF | NA | TRBJ1-2 | NA | TRBV4-3
TGCGCCAGCAGTGAGGGAGGTCTAGCGGGAGAGCGCTACGAGCAGTACTTC | CASSEGGLAGERYEQYF | TRBD2 | TRBJ2-7 | NA | TRBV10-1
TGTGCCAGCAGTGCCGGGGGGAGCAATCAGCCCCAGCATTTT | CASSAGGSNQPQHF | NA | TRBJ1-5 | NA | TRBV6-4
TGTGCCAGCAGCTTAGGGACTAGCGGAGCCCCGAGGACCGGGGAGCTGTTTTTT | CASSLGTSGAPRTGELFF | TRBD2 | TRBJ2-2 | NA | TRBV7-6
TGTGCCAGCAGACCGCAGGACAATGAGCAGTTCTTC | CASRPQDNEQFF | NA | TRBJ2-1 | NA | TRBV21-1
TGCGCCAGCAGCCCGACAGGGTACAATGAGCAGTTCTTC | CASSPTGYNEQFF | TRBD1 | TRBJ2-1 | NA | TRBV5-1
TGTGCCAGCAGCCCTAGTCCTCTAAGCTCCTACGAGCAGTACTTC | CASSPSPLSSYEQYF | NA | TRBJ2-7 | NA | TRBV7-2
TGTGCCAGCAGTTACGGCGGAAAACTGTTTTTT | CASSYGGKLFF | NA | TRBJ1-4 | few | TRBV6-5
TGCGCCAGCAGCCAAGTGGGAGCGGGGGGGCTGGGAAATGAGCAGTTCTTC | CASSQVGAGGLGNEQFF | TRBD2 | TRBJ2-1 | NA | TRBV4-3
TGTGCCAGCAGTTCGACAGGTCTCTATAATTCACCCCTCCACTTT | CASSSTGLYNSPLHF | NA | TRBJ1-6 | few | TRBV27
TGTGCCAGCAGTGCAGGGACTTTGAACACTGAAGCTTTCTTT | CASSAGTLNTEAFF | NA | TRBJ1-1 | NA | TRBV6-5
TGTGCCAGCAGTAAACGGGGAGGGGACGAAAAACTGTTTTTT | CASSKRGGDEKLFF | NA | TRBJ1-4 | NA | TRBV6-1
TGTGCCTGGAGTGAAGAGAGGGGCTACACCTTC | CAWSEERGYTF | NA | TRBJ1-2 | NA | TRBV30
TGTGCCAGCAGTAGCGGACAGGGGTGGAGGCGCAATCAGCCCCAGCATTTT | CASSSGQGWRRNQPQHF | TRBD1 | TRBJ1-5 | NA | TRBV2
TGTGCCAGCAGCCAAGAGGAGGGGTCAAGCTCCTATAATTCACCCCTCCACTTT | CASSQEEGSSSYNSPLHF | NA | TRBJ1-6 | NA | TRBV4-2
TGCAGCGTTGGAACCTTCGCGTCCGAGCAGTACTTC | CSVGTFASEQYF | NA | TRBJ2-7 | NA | TRBV29-1
TGTGCCAGCAGTCGGACTAGCGTCAATGAGCAGTTCTTC | CASSRTSVNEQFF | TRBD2 | TRBJ2-1 | NA | TRBV6-5
TGTGCCAGCAGCTTACCAGGGGGATTCCCCTACAATGAGCAGTTCTTC | CASSLPGGFPYNEQFF | TRBD1 | TRBJ2-1 | NA | TRBV7-9
TGTGCCAGCAGCCCACTCCAGGGGAAGAGTGAAGCTTTCTTT | CASSPLQGKSEAFF | NA | TRBJ1-1 | once | TRBV28
TGTGCCAGCAGCCCCACAGGGAAAGGGGCCTATGGCTACACCTTC | CASSPTGKGAYGYTF | NA | TRBJ1-2 | NA | TRBV5-6
TGTGCCGCCAAATGGGGGCCCAGCTCCTACGAGCAGTACTTC | CAAKWGPSSYEQYF | NA | TRBJ2-7 | NA | TRBV2
TGTGCCACCGGACATCTTGGCCAAGAGACCCAGTACTTC | CATGHLGQETQYF | NA | TRBJ2-5 | NA | TRBV19
TGCGCCAGCAGCCAATGGACTAGCGGGTACGAGCAGTACTTC | CASSQWTSGYEQYF | TRBD2 | TRBJ2-7 | NA | TRBV4-3
TGTGCCAGTAGTTCCCGACAGGGTAGTTGGGCTGAAGCTTTCTTT | CASSSRQGSWAEAFF | TRBD1 | TRBJ1-1 | NA | TRBV19